A selection of T cell receptor beta chains follows, all from one sample in a study of glioma-infiltrating T cells after dendritic cell vaccination. This table comes from immunoSEQ multiplex PCR, and its TCRdb copy is limited to in-frame clones, with some not included. The repertoire holds over 90,000 clones, roughly 76% seen once, with less than 15% in the top ten. Sequences were derived from blood, sampled before dendritic cell vaccination. The receptors come from a human donor with glioblastoma. The CDR3 runs from the conserved cysteine through the conserved F or W. A D gene is named only where the DNA matches it firmly. Size is stated for part of the rows, as once, few or many counts, or as a class when the clone is expanded.

v_call	d_call	j_call	clone_size	cdr3_aa	cdr3_nt
TRBV29-1	TRBD2	TRBJ2-3	NA	CSATPSGGTDTQYF	TGCAGCGCAACCCCTAGCGGAGGCACAGATACGCAGTATTTT
TRBV6-1	NA	TRBJ2-3	NA	CASLSTSPATDTQYF	TGTGCCAGCCTTTCAACTAGCCCTGCCACAGATACGCAGTATTTT
TRBV5-1	TRBD2	TRBJ2-3	NA	CASSFRLAGTDTQYF	TGCGCCAGCAGCTTCAGGCTAGCGGGCACAGATACGCAGTATTTT
TRBV10-3	NA	TRBJ2-1	few	CAISPGTNEQFF	TGTGCCATCAGTCCCGGTACCAATGAGCAGTTCTTC
TRBV6-5	TRBD1	TRBJ1-2	NA	CASRADRDYGYTF	TGTGCCAGCAGAGCGGACAGGGACTATGGCTACACCTTC
TRBV5-1	TRBD1	TRBJ1-2	NA	CASSQSTGNYGYTF	TGCGCCAGCAGCCAATCGACAGGGAACTATGGCTACACCTTC
TRBV14	NA	TRBJ2-3	NA	CASSQGVRFTDTQYF	TGTGCCAGCAGCCAAGGAGTCAGGTTCACAGATACGCAGTATTTT
TRBV19	TRBD1	TRBJ2-5	NA	CASSHRGQETQYF	TGTGCCAGTAGTCACAGGGGGCAAGAGACCCAGTACTTC
TRBV10-2	NA	TRBJ2-5	NA	CASSGSDQETQYF	TGCGCCAGCAGTGGTTCTGACCAAGAGACCCAGTACTTC
TRBV6-5	TRBD2	TRBJ2-5	NA	CASSLLAGNEETQYF	TGTGCCAGCAGCCTACTAGCGGGGAATGAAGAGACCCAGTACTTC
TRBV30	TRBD1	TRBJ1-2	few	CAWSVVQGALYTF	TGTGCCTGGAGTGTAGTCCAGGGGGCCCTCTACACCTTC
TRBV5-1	NA	TRBJ2-7	NA	CASSLAGSEQYF	TGCGCCAGCAGCTTGGCCGGGAGCGAGCAGTACTTC
TRBV6-1	NA	TRBJ1-1	NA	CASSDPGMAEAFF	TGTGCCAGCAGTGACCCGGGGATGGCTGAAGCTTTCTTT
TRBV7-2	NA	TRBJ2-5	NA	CASSLDGGRSETQYF	TGTGCCAGCAGCTTAGACGGTGGTAGATCAGAGACCCAGTACTTC
TRBV30	TRBD1	TRBJ2-5	NA	CAFDRGWVTQYF	TGTGCCTTCGACAGGGGGTGGGTGACCCAGTACTTC
TRBV7-7	TRBD1	TRBJ2-1	once	CASSFNMDRGGEQFF	TGTGCTAGCAGCTTCAACATGGACAGGGGCGGTGAGCAGTTCTTC
TRBV9	NA	TRBJ1-1	NA	CASSVTDTEAFF	TGTGCCAGCAGCGTCACAGACACTGAAGCTTTCTTT
TRBV7-2	NA	TRBJ1-4	few	CASLVWGDEKLFF	TGTGCCAGCTTGGTGTGGGGAGATGAAAAACTGTTTTTT
TRBV13	TRBD2	TRBJ2-2	NA	CASSPGLAANTGELFF	TGTGCCAGCAGCCCCGGACTAGCGGCGAACACCGGGGAGCTGTTTTTT
TRBV11-3	TRBD2	TRBJ2-2	NA	CASSLDPAGASNTGELFF	TGTGCCAGCAGCTTAGATCCAGCGGGGGCCTCGAACACCGGGGAGCTGTTTTTT